Presented here are 18 T cell receptor beta chains from one specimen sequenced in a study of shared clonotypes between healthy human individuals. Libraries were prepared by immunoSEQ multiplex PCR; TCRdb keeps only in-frame clonotypes and omits some of them. The data contain 2,500,000 or so clones, 93% of them singletons. Sample: naive CD4+ T cells from PBMCs. Subset reported: CD45RA+ positively selected. The receptors come from a man younger than 35 in good health. Some clones in this sample may be carry-over from other donors' samples.

The chain employs TRBV15 and TRBJ2-1, with 10 bases fitting TRBD2. The V and J ends lost 3 bases and 9 bases, in that order; junction bases with no gene match: 8. Germline CDR1 is LNHNV and CDR2 is YYDKDF (reference sequence). The CDR3 has 15 residues. CDR3 DNA sequence: TGTGCCACCAGCAGGAGTGGACTAGCGGCCCTTGAGCAGTTCTTC. Protein product: CATSRSGLAALEQFF.

Worth noting for this clone: Distinct nucleotide sequences in the sample also encode this CDR3. V gene TRBV5-1 combines with J gene TRBJ2-3; 10 bases line up with TRBD2. After removal of 2 bases from V and 6 bases from J, the junction contained 6 bases not matched to a gene. CDR1 and CDR2 from the germline V gene are SGHRS and YFSETQ. CDR3 length: 15 amino acids. The CDR3: CASSLGLAGADTQYF. In DNA, the CDR3 is TGCGCCAGCAGCTTAGGGCTAGCGGGAGCGGATACGCAGTATTTT.

The chain carries TRBV4-3 and TRBJ1-2; 8 bases align to TRBD1. This CDR3 comprises 19 residues. Germline-derived CDR1 and CDR2 are LGHNA and YSLEER. With 0 bases clipped from V and 3 bases from J, the junction kept 15 bases outside the gene matches. The CDR3 region has the DNA TGCGCCAGCAGCCAAGATATTAGTACCGTTTACAGGGGGGACTATGGCTACACCTTC. Residues: CASSQDISTVYRGDYGYTF.

The chain employs TRBV5-1 and TRBJ1-4; D possibly corresponds to TRBD1 (5 bases). Germline V lookup: CDR1 SGHRS, CDR2 YFSETQ. CDR3 length equals 15 residues. V lost 4 bases to trimming and J lost 4 bases, with 14 bases between them. The CDR3 coding sequence is TGCGCCAGCAGCGGGGGGACTGCTATTAATGAAAAACTGTTTTTT. Residues: CASSGGTAINEKLFF.

The chain recombines TRBV5-1 with TRBJ2-1; 10 bases align to TRBD2. Germline V gene lookup returns CDR1 SGHRS and CDR2 YFSETQ. J gave up 8 bases and V 4 bases, and 9 bases lay outside the gene matches. The CDR3 length is 15 residues. CDR3 region: CASSPGASGSHEQFF. The CDR3 bases are TGCGCCAGCAGCCCCGGAGCTAGCGGGAGCCATGAGCAGTTCTTC.

This clone was detected only a few times. This rearrangement joins TRBV9 to TRBJ1-2; TRBD1 matches 7 bases. The CDR3 has 15 amino acids. The germline gives CDR1 SGDLS, CDR2 YYNGEE. V was clipped by 4 bases and J by 4 bases; unmatched bases: 10. The CDR3 DNA reads as TGTGCCAGCAGCCCCCAGAGAGGGGGCGGCTATGGCTACACCTTC. It translates to CASSPQRGGGYGYTF.

This clone has more than one count but fewer than ten. The genes are TRBV6-5 and TRBJ1-1; D might be TRBD1 (6 bases). Looked up from germline, CDR1 is MNHEY and CDR2 is SVGAGI. Trimming removed 4 bases from V and 0 bases from J, with 12 bases in between. This CDR3 spans 15 amino acids. This CDR3 is CASSSGHQMNTEAFF. CDR3 nucleotides: TGTGCCAGCAGTTCGGGACACCAGATGAACACTGAAGCTTTCTTT.

This chain uses TRBV2 with TRBJ1-3; D is undetermined. V gave up 3 bases and J gave up 0 bases, with 9 bases separating them. The length of the CDR3 is 15 residues. Germline V gene lookup returns CDR1 SNHLY and CDR2 FYNNEI. The CDR3 loop reads CASSEGAFSGNTIYF. DNA of the CDR3: TGTGCCAGCAGTGAGGGTGCCTTCTCTGGAAACACCATATATTTT.

V usage is TRBV25-1 and J usage is TRBJ1-2; 7 bases fit TRBD1. V was pared by 1 base and J by 7 bases, with 6 bases of the junction left unmatched. The CDR3 loop spans 14 amino acids. CDR1 is MGHDK, CDR2 SYGVNS, per germline. CDR3 nucleotide sequence: TGTGCCAGCAGTGAATGGGGCAGGGGGATTGGCTACACCTTC. It encodes CASSEWGRGIGYTF.

The chain couples TRBV29-1 to TRBJ2-4, with D perhaps given as TRBD1 or TRBD2 (5 bases each). CDR3 length: 12 residues. CDR1 and CDR2 (germline): SQVTM, ANQGSEA. The germline V and J ends were trimmed by 7 bases and 6 bases, with 13 bases remaining between them. The CDR3 sequence: CSGGREGNIQYF. CDR3 coding DNA: TGCAGCGGGGGACGAGAGGGAAACATTCAGTACTTC. The entire variable domain, with the rest obtained from reference TRBV29-1 and TRBJ2-4, is as follows: SAVISQKPSRDICQRGTSLTIQCQVDSQVTMMFWYRQQPGQSLTLIATANQGSEATYESGFVIDKFPISRPNLTFSTLTVSNMSPEDSSIYLCSGGREGNIQYFGAGTRLSVL.

V is TRBV28 and J is TRBJ2-3; perhaps TRBD2 as D (5 bases). The CDR3 extends over 11 amino acids. Trimming left V 2 bases short and J 9 bases short, with 6 bases between. Looked up from germline, CDR1 is MDHEN and CDR2 is SYDVKM. CDR3 DNA: TGTGCCAGCAGTTTAACGGGAACGCAGTATTTT. It translates to CASSLTGTQYF.

As concerns this clone: The sample has other DNA sequences that encode this CDR3 too. The J gene is TRBJ1-1, the V gene TRBV20-1; no clear D gene. The CDR3 contains 9 residues. Trimming pared 6 bases from V and 5 bases from J, leaving 4 bases between. Per germline, CDR1 DFQATT and CDR2 SNEGSKA (reference sequence). In DNA form, the CDR3 reads TGCAGTGCCGGGACTGAAGCTTTCTTT. Amino acids: CSAGTEAFF.

This chain uses TRBV7-9 with TRBJ2-3; possibly TRBD1 or TRBD2 for D (5 bases each). Germline values: CDR1 SEHNR, CDR2 FQNEAQ (reference sequence). V lost 5 bases and J 3 bases, leaving 12 bases between the germline ends. The CDR3 length is 14 residues. The CDR3 loop is CASSRLRETDTQYF. DNA of the CDR3: TGTGCCAGCAGCCGTCTCAGGGAGACAGATACGCAGTATTTT.

The V and J genes are TRBV5-4 and TRBJ2-7; D might be TRBD1 (5 bases). V was pared by 0 bases and J by 7 bases, with 14 bases between. Germline V gene lookup returns CDR1 SGHNT and CDR2 YYREEE (reference sequence). The CDR3 covers 14 residues. CDR3: CASSLGGSLGEQYF. CDR3 DNA: TGTGCCAGCAGCTTGGGGGGCTCCCTGGGGGAGCAGTACTTC.

The V call is TRBV18, the J call TRBJ2-1, with D perhaps TRBD2 (5 bases). From germline, CDR1 is KGHSH and CDR2 LQKENI. V lost 2 bases to trimming and J lost 7 bases, with 15 bases between them. The CDR3 contains 15 residues. The DNA of the CDR3 is TGTGCCAGCTCACCATCGCTGGCCAGCGGTAATGAGCAGTTCTTC. Translation gives CASSPSLASGNEQFF.

The chain combines TRBV5-1 with TRBJ1-2; no definite D call. Trimming stripped 2 bases from V and 8 bases from J, with 16 bases between. The germline gives CDR1 SGHRS, CDR2 YFSETQ. The CDR3 loop spans 14 amino acids. CDR3 region: CASSLQGGREGYTF. DNA for the CDR3: TGCGCCAGCAGCTTACAAGGAGGGCGCGAGGGCTACACCTTC.

This chain links TRBV30 with TRBJ1-5; 7 positions agree with TRBD1. J gave up 6 bases and V 1 base, and 6 bases lay outside the gene matches. Germline values: CDR1 GTSNPN, CDR2 SVGIG (reference sequence). The CDR3 is 14 amino acids. The CDR3 is CAWSGTGDSQPQHF. The CDR3 bases are TGTGCCTGGAGTGGCACAGGGGATAGTCAGCCCCAGCATTTT.

About this clone: In the same sample, other DNA sequences code for this CDR3. This rearrangement joins TRBV18 to TRBJ2-5; D is unclear. The CDR3 runs 13 residues. The V and J ends lost 2 bases and 5 bases respectively, with 9 bases between them. Germline CDR1 and CDR2: KGHSH and LQKENI. CDR3: CASSPSGRETQYF. The DNA of the CDR3 is TGTGCCAGCTCACCATCCGGGCGGGAGACCCAGTACTTC.